What follows are 4 T cell receptor beta chains derived from one specimen sequenced in a study of T-cell reconstitution after alpha-beta-depleted transplantation in children (TCRdb year 2016). Interpreted using the paper, the treatment or condition label stands for: allogeneic hematopoietic cell transplantation with graft depleted of TCRalphabeta T cells and CD19 B cells. Library preparation used PCR. TCRdb shows the sequencer as Illumina HiSeq 2500. TCR library preparation used molecular barcoding, with unique molecular identifiers applied to normalize quantification of the TCRbeta repertoire. The public reads were reanalyzed by TCRdb: fastp trimming at Q25, MiXCR alignment, in-frame beta chains only. Identical CDR3 proteins give one entry, which carries the most common genes and DNA. The sample table records 900,000 or so distinct CDR3 sequences; roughly 16% of these occur just once. The ten largest clones take up around 5.3% of the sample.

Sequences were derived from PBMCs, mostly from graft donor cells, sampled 360 days after TCRalphabeta/CD19-depleted stem cell transplant. Receptor source: a male patient aged 10 to 17 who had a stem cell transplant for acute lymphoblastic leukemia, so the T cells may come from the graft donor.

J is TRBJ2-3 and V is TRBV7-9; TRBD2 aligns across 9 bases. The CDR3 is 16 amino acids. CDR1 SEHNR and CDR2 FQNEAQ come from the germline V gene (reference sequence). J lost 2 bases, V lost 1 base, and 4 bases had no gene match. CDR3 nucleotides: TGTGCCAGCAGCTTAGGAGGGACTAGCACCACAGATACGCAGTATTTT. It yields the protein CASSLGGTSTTDTQYF.

The V and J genes are TRBV29-1 and TRBJ1-1; D not certain. The CDR3 covers 12 residues. Looked up from germline, CDR1 is SQVTM and CDR2 is ANQGSEA. With 1 base removed from V and 5 bases from J, the gap between germline ends came to 8 bases. CDR3 nucleotides: TGCAGCGTTGAAGTTAGTCGAACTGAAGCTTTCTTT. This codes for CSVEVSRTEAFF.

The chain recombines TRBV27 with TRBJ2-2; no clear D. Between the trimmed V and J ends, which lost 4 bases and 7 bases, there was a span of 7 bases. Per germline, CDR1 MNHEY and CDR2 SMNVEV (reference sequence). The CDR3 covers 12 residues. CDR3 loop: CASSWSSGELFF. The CDR3 nucleotides read TGTGCCAGCAGTTGGAGTAGCGGGGAGCTGTTTTTT.

The table lists this clonotype with a few counts. V is TRBV5-6 and J is TRBJ2-7; 10 bases are a match to TRBD2. CDR3 length equals 18 residues. Germline V gene lookup returns CDR1 SGHDT and CDR2 YYEEEE. V dropped 0 bases and J dropped 1; count of bases not matched to a gene: 10. The CDR3 sequence: CASSLVSSGSMWSYEQYF. The CDR3 region has the DNA TGTGCCAGCAGCTTGGTTTCTAGCGGGAGTATGTGGTCCTACGAGCAGTACTTC.